The 23 T cell receptor beta chains presented below share a single source sample, sequenced in a study of T cell responses to AZD1222 COVID-19 vaccine. Assay: immunoSEQ multiplex PCR; the TCRdb copy retains only in-frame clones and omits some. Found here are some 200,000 clones, approximately 93% of them singletons; the top ten hold around 3.8%. The sequencing here drew on peripheral blood, taken on day 0 of AZD1222 vaccination. The receptors shown here come from an adult in good health.

The chain carries TRBV4-2 and TRBJ2-2; TRBD2 agrees at 7 bases. The CDR3 totals 19 residues. Trimming took 4 bases from V and 0 from J; bases not matched to a gene: 14. The germline CDR1 and CDR2 sequences are LGHNA and YNFKEQ. The CDR3, as DNA: TGTGCCAGCAGCCGAAGGTTGGGACGGGGGGTCGCGAACACCGGGGAGCTGTTTTTT. This codes for CASSRRLGRGVANTGELFF.

V usage is TRBV6-5 and J usage is TRBJ1-4; 10 nucleotides agree with TRBD1. V was pared by 6 bases and J by 6 bases, with 7 bases of the junction left unmatched. The length of the CDR3 is 15 residues. The germline V gene has CDR1 MNHEY and CDR2 SVGAGI. This chain's CDR3 is CASRSAGTGDEKLFF. CDR3 DNA sequence: TGTGCCAGCAGAAGTGCCGGGACAGGGGATGAAAAACTGTTTTTT.

This clone came up once. The chain has TRBV5-1 and TRBJ2-1; 9 bases align to TRBD2. V lost 2 bases, J lost 5 bases, and 5 bases stayed unmatched. Germline CDR1 SGHRS, CDR2 YFSETQ. CDR3 size: 15 residues. The chain's CDR3 is CASSLSGRRDNEQFF. CDR3 DNA sequence: TGCGCCAGCAGCTTAAGCGGGAGGCGAGACAATGAGCAGTTCTTC.

The CDR3 region is CASSPDSVYEQYF. CDR3 coding DNA: TGTGCCAGCAGCCCAGACAGCGTCTACGAGCAGTACTTC. V gene TRBV3-1 (or the pseudogene TRBV3-2) combines with J gene TRBJ2-7; tentative D call: TRBD1 (5 bases). The length of the CDR3 is 13 residues. V was pared by 4 bases and J by 3 bases, with 10 bases between. Germline CDR1 reads LGHDT; CDR2 reads YNNKEL (reference sequence).

The CDR3 coding sequence is TGCAGCGGTTACAGCCGAACCAACACTGAAGCTTTCTTT. It is translated as CSGYSRTNTEAFF. This rearrangement joins TRBV29-1 to TRBJ1-1; no clear D gene. Trimming pared 7 bases from V and 2 bases from J, leaving 14 bases between. CDR3 size: 13 residues. Germline V gene lookup returns CDR1 SQVTM and CDR2 ANQGSEA.

The table lists this clone with a few counts. The chain is built from TRBV27 and TRBJ1-1; 7 bases are shared with TRBD1. The CDR3 consists of 14 residues. Losses at the gene ends were 3 bases for V and 2 bases for J; bases not matched to a gene: 3. Germline CDR1 and CDR2: MNHEY and SMNVEV (reference sequence). In nucleotides, the CDR3 is TGTGCCAGCAGTTTCGGGACAGTAAACACTGAAGCTTTCTTT. Its translation: CASSFGTVNTEAFF.

The gene calls are TRBV10-3 and TRBJ2-2; 9 bases map to TRBD1. Unmatched junction bases numbered 6, after V lost 6 bases and J lost 1 base. The germline V gene has CDR1 ENHRY and CDR2 SYGVKD. CDR3 length equals 16 residues. CDR3 bases: TGTGCCATCAGCGATGGGACAGGGAAGAACACCGGGGAGCTGTTTTTT. Translation: CAISDGTGKNTGELFF.

The chain uses TRBV14 and TRBJ1-2; D uncertain. The CDR3 runs 13 residues. In germline, CDR1 is SGHDN, CDR2 FVKESK. V lost 0 bases and J lost 7, with 9 bases in between. The CDR3 sequence is CASSQELYSGYTF. The CDR3 DNA reads as TGTGCCAGCAGCCAAGAGCTATACTCTGGCTACACCTTC.

This chain links TRBV5-4 with TRBJ1-2, with a weak D call TRBD1 (6 bases). This CDR3 has 13 amino acids. CDR1 and CDR2 (germline): SGHNT, YYREEE (reference sequence). V gave up 4 bases and J gave up 6 bases, with 13 bases separating them. The CDR3 DNA sequence: TGTGCCAGCAGCACCACCAGGGGAGATGGCTACACCTTC. As protein: CASSTTRGDGYTF.

The genes are TRBV5-1 and TRBJ2-3, with TRBD2 identical over 12 bases. The CDR3 covers 16 residues. Trimming removed 4 bases from V and 6 bases from J; junction bases left unmatched: 9. Germline V lookup: CDR1 SGHRS, CDR2 YFSETQ. The CDR3 spells CASSLLGLAGSDTQYF. The CDR3 region has the DNA TGCGCCAGCAGCCTGCTGGGACTAGCGGGTTCCGATACGCAGTATTTT.

This clone was counted only a few times. The chain joins TRBV7-6 to TRBJ2-3; 7 bases fit TRBD2. Trimming took 5 bases from V and 7 from J; bases not matched to a gene: 18. CDR1 is SGHVS, CDR2 FNYEAQ, per germline. The CDR3 totals 17 residues. CDR3 protein: CASSPPLRGVPANTQYF. In DNA form, the CDR3 reads TGTGCCAGCAGCCCCCCCCTCCGGGGGGTCCCCGCAAATACGCAGTATTTT. The whole variable domain, filled in from reference TRBV7-6 and TRBJ2-3, reads GAGVSQSPRYKVTKRGQDVALRCDPISGHVSLYWYRQALGQGPEFLTYFNYEAQQDKSGLPNDRFSAERPEGSISTLTIQRTEQRDSAMYRCASSPPLRGVPANTQYFGPGTRLTVL.

The rearrangement links TRBV11-3 to TRBJ1-1; the match to TRBD1 covers 10 bases. This CDR3 comprises 14 residues. With 5 bases clipped from V and 3 bases from J, the junction kept 3 bases outside the gene matches. Germline V gene sequence: CDR1 SGHNT, CDR2 YENEEA. In DNA form, the CDR3 reads TGTGCCAGCAGCAGGGGGACAGGGGACACTGAAGCTTTCTTT. This codes for CASSRGTGDTEAFF.

Only one count was recorded for this clone. The genes are TRBV7-2 and TRBJ1-1; D is unresolved. The CDR3 has 14 residues. The V and J ends lost 3 bases and 3 bases respectively, with 11 bases between them. Germline V gene sequence: CDR1 SGHTA, CDR2 FQGNSA. This CDR3 is CASSFQAVYTEAFF. In DNA form, the CDR3 reads TGTGCCAGCAGCTTCCAGGCAGTCTACACTGAAGCTTTCTTT. The whole variable domain, remainder taken from reference TRBV7-2 and TRBJ1-1, is GAGVSQSPSNKVTEKGKDVELRCDPISGHTALYWYRQSLGQGLEFLIYFQGNSAPDKSGLPSDRFSAERTGGSVSTLTIQRTQQEDSAVYLCASSFQAVYTEAFFGQGTRLTVV.

The chain combines TRBV10-2 with TRBJ2-7, with D possibly called TRBD1 or TRBD2 (5 bases each). The ends were cut back, 8 bases at V and 0 bases at J, with 14 bases in the middle. The length of the CDR3 is 14 residues. The germline V gene has CDR1 WSHSY and CDR2 SAAADI. CDR3 bases: TGCGCCAGCCTACTATTGGGGGTCTCCTACGAGCAGTACTTC. This encodes CASLLLGVSYEQYF.

The V gene is TRBV27, the J gene TRBJ2-7, with D possibly matching TRBD1 (5 bases). The germline V gene has CDR1 MNHEY and CDR2 SMNVEV (reference sequence). This CDR3 spans 15 amino acids. The ends were cut back, 0 bases at V and 0 bases at J, with 9 bases in the middle. The CDR3 DNA reads TGTGCCAGCAGTTTATCAGGGGATTACTCCTACGAGCAGTACTTC. Translation: CASSLSGDYSYEQYF.

The sample holds one count of this clone. This chain connects TRBV7-6 to TRBJ2-5; 10 nucleotides agree with TRBD2. CDR1 is SGHVS and CDR2 is FNYEAQ in the germline V gene. V shed 5 bases, J shed 1 base, and the junction held 7 bases outside the gene matches. This CDR3 spans 16 amino acids. The CDR3 nucleotides read TGTGCCAGCAGCCTTCAGCGGGGGGGCATCCAAGAGACCCAGTACTTC. Translated, it gives CASSLQRGGIQETQYF.

This sequence joins TRBV10-2 and TRBJ1-2; weak D call: TRBD1 (5 bases). The germline V gene encodes CDR1 WSHSY and CDR2 SAAADI. V lost 6 bases and J lost 2, with 16 bases in between. The CDR3 contains 15 residues. The CDR3 loop is CASSWGWQGNYGYTF. In DNA form, the CDR3 reads TGCGCCAGCAGCTGGGGTTGGCAGGGAAACTATGGCTACACCTTC.

In DNA form, the CDR3 reads TGTGCCAGCAGCCAAGAACGCGCGGCTAGCGGGTACTCCTACGAGCAGTACTTC. Translation: CASSQERAASGYSYEQYF. The chain combines TRBV4-2 with TRBJ2-7; 8 bases map to TRBD2. With V trimmed by 0 bases and J by 0 bases, 10 bases remained unmatched. The germline V gene encodes CDR1 LGHNA and CDR2 YNFKEQ. The CDR3 length is 18 residues.

This clone was seen a single time. The genes are TRBV4-1 and TRBJ1-6; D not resolved. Germline assignment: CDR1 MGHRA and CDR2 YSYEKL. V lost 1 base to trimming and J lost 6 bases, with 16 bases between them. This CDR3 spans 17 amino acids. CDR3 sequence (DNA): TGCGCCAGCAGCCAAGGTCTAGGTGGTCCGCTTAATTCACCCCTCCACTTT. Its translation is CASSQGLGGPLNSPLHF.

The rearrangement uses TRBV5-1 and TRBJ1-2; no reliable D call. Germline assignment: CDR1 SGHRS and CDR2 YFSETQ. Trimming took off 0 bases at V and 2 bases at J, with 8 bases between the two ends. This CDR3 has 14 residues. DNA of the CDR3: TGCGCCAGCAGCTTGGCGGTAGAAAACTATGGCTACACCTTC. This encodes CASSLAVENYGYTF.

The V call is TRBV10-3, the J call TRBJ1-4, with D hard to call. Trimming took 2 bases from V and 2 from J, leaving 6 bases between them. CDR3 length: 14 residues. Germline values: CDR1 ENHRY, CDR2 SYGVKD. CDR3 sequence reads: CAISEEGTNEKLFF. The DNA for the CDR3 is TGTGCCATCAGTGAGGAAGGGACTAATGAAAAACTGTTTTTT.

The V and J genes are TRBV7-9 and TRBJ1-2, with unresolved D. The length of the CDR3 is 13 residues. With 3 bases removed from V and 3 bases from J, the gap between germline ends came to 8 bases. The germline V gene encodes CDR1 SEHNR and CDR2 FQNEAQ (reference sequence). The CDR3 reads CASSFGGYYGYTF. The DNA for the CDR3 is TGTGCCAGCAGCTTCGGCGGGTACTATGGCTACACCTTC.

The chain couples TRBV2 to TRBJ2-1; 13 nucleotides agree with TRBD2. This CDR3 has 15 residues. Germline CDR1 SNHLY, CDR2 FYNNEI. V gave up 5 bases and J gave up 8 bases; unmatched junction bases: 6. CDR3 protein: CASSPGLAGLDEQFF. CDR3 in DNA: TGTGCCAGCAGTCCGGGACTAGCGGGATTGGATGAGCAGTTCTTC.